Each of the 28 T cell receptor beta chains below was sequenced from the same sample in a study of blood T cell repertoires in COVID-19. Sequencing was performed with immunoSEQ multiplex PCR; in TCRdb, only in-frame clones are kept and a portion is missing. The repertoire consists of approximately 180,000 clones, with 70% to 90% occurring once and the leading ten covering roughly 18%. The sample taken for sequencing was peripheral blood. Source of these receptors: a person between 65 and 80 years old with COVID-19, enrolled during active disease.

This rearrangement joins TRBV6-2 or TRBV6-3 to TRBJ1-5; TRBD1 matches at 12 bases. The CDR3 covers 16 residues. Per the germline V gene, CDR1 is MNHEY and CDR2 is SVGEGT. V lost 2 bases, J lost 6 bases, and 5 bases stayed unmatched. The CDR3 loop reads CASSYHGTGGGQPQHF. CDR3 DNA sequence: TGTGCCAGCAGTTACCACGGGACAGGGGGCGGTCAGCCCCAGCATTTT.

This chain connects TRBV9 to TRBJ1-1; the D gene is possibly TRBD1 (6 bases). Trimming pared 0 bases from V and 1 base from J, leaving 10 bases between. The CDR3 is 15 residues long. Germline lookup yields CDR1 SGDLS and CDR2 YYNGEE. CDR3 residues: CASSVGPGQNTEAFF. CDR3 DNA sequence: TGTGCCAGCAGCGTAGGTCCGGGACAGAACACTGAAGCTTTCTTT.

The chain has TRBV5-1 and TRBJ2-5, with D tentatively TRBD1 (5 bases). The V end lost 4 bases, the J end lost 2 bases, and 9 bases lay between the germline ends. CDR3 length: 13 amino acids. Germline V CDR1 and CDR2: SGHRS, YFSETQ. DNA for the CDR3: TGCGCCAGCAGCCCTACAGGTCAAGAGACCCAGTACTTC. It is translated as CASSPTGQETQYF.

V is TRBV7-7 and J is TRBJ1-1; 8 bases line up with TRBD1. Trimming at V came to 3 bases and at J to 7 bases, leaving 4 bases not matched to a gene. Germline V gene sequence: CDR1 SSHAT, CDR2 FNYEAQ (reference sequence). The CDR3 has 13 residues. CDR3 region: CASSFRTGSEAFF. The DNA for the CDR3 is TGTGCCAGCAGCTTTCGGACAGGGAGTGAAGCTTTCTTT.

This clone appeared a few times. The chain links TRBV21-1 to TRBJ2-3; whether TRBD2, the table's D call, matches the DNA was not checked. TRBV21-1 is recorded as a pseudogene. The length of the CDR3 is 21 residues. CDR3 DNA sequence: TGTGCCAGCAGCAAAAATGCCGGTGGGGCTAGCGGGCTTCCCTGCACAGATACGCAGTATTTT. Encoded protein: CASSKNAGGASGLPCTDTQYF.

V is TRBV30 and J is TRBJ2-7; tentatively, D is TRBD1 (6 bases). The CDR3 runs to 17 residues. Germline loops: CDR1 GTSNPN, CDR2 SVGIG (reference sequence). The ends were cut back, 0 bases at V and 1 base at J, with 19 bases in the middle. The CDR3 bases are TGTGCCTGGAGTGTACTCGGACAGAAGCCTAGTTCCTACGAGCAGTACTTC. It translates to CAWSVLGQKPSSYEQYF.

The genes are TRBV7-2 and TRBJ1-4; no firm D call. The CDR3 totals 12 residues. V lost 3 bases and J 11 bases, leaving 10 bases between the germline ends. CDR1 is SGHTA and CDR2 is FQGNSA in the germline V gene. The CDR3 is CASSFDSMKLFF. CDR3 coding DNA: TGTGCCAGCAGCTTCGACTCCATGAAACTGTTTTTT.

This clone was observed a handful of times. The chain employs TRBV5-4 and TRBJ1-5; a possible D gene is TRBD1 (6 bases). Germline V lookup: CDR1 SGHNT, CDR2 YYREEE (reference sequence). The CDR3 totals 15 residues. Trimming removed 0 bases at V and 6 bases at J, with 13 bases between. Written as DNA, the CDR3 is TGTGCCAGCAGCTTGGGGGGGGGCAGGGGTCAGCCCCAGCATTTT. This codes for CASSLGGGRGQPQHF.

The V gene is TRBV28, the J gene TRBJ1-2; the D is unclear. This CDR3 is 13 amino acids long. Germline assignment: CDR1 MDHEN and CDR2 SYDVKM. Trimming stripped 5 bases from V and 3 bases from J, with 10 bases between. CDR3: CASSPEEDYGYTF. DNA for the CDR3: TGTGCCAGCAGTCCGGAAGAGGACTATGGCTACACCTTC.

V is TRBV11-3 and J is TRBJ2-2, with TRBD1 matching 10 bases. CDR3 size: 14 residues. Germline V lookup: CDR1 SGHNT, CDR2 YENEEA. V gave up 5 bases and J gave up 7 bases; unmatched junction bases: 4. CDR3 coding DNA: TGTGCCAGCAGCGGGACAGGGGCGATCGGGGAGCTGTTTTTT. Amino acid sequence: CASSGTGAIGELFF.

V and J are TRBV4-3 and TRBJ1-6; a possible D gene is TRBD1 (6 bases). With 6 bases removed from V and 6 bases from J, the gap between germline ends came to 15 bases. The CDR3 contains 15 residues. Germline CDR1 reads LGHNA; CDR2 reads YSLEER. The DNA of the CDR3 is TGCGCCAGCAGTTCACAGGGAAGGTTTAATTCACCCCTCCACTTT. The encoded protein is CASSSQGRFNSPLHF.

The CDR3 DNA follows: TGTGCCAGCAGCTTACGACAGGGGTGGGACACTGAAGCTTTCTTT. Translation: CASSLRQGWDTEAFF. The chain links TRBV11-2 to TRBJ1-1; 8 bases line up with TRBD1. V was pared by 2 bases and J by 3 bases, with 5 bases of the junction left unmatched. The CDR3 runs to 15 residues. Germline assignment: CDR1 SGHAT and CDR2 FQNNGV. The full variable domain, rest sourced from reference TRBV11-2 and TRBJ1-1, is EAGVAQSPRYKIIEKRQSVAFWCNPISGHATLYWYQQILGQGPKLLIQFQNNGVVDDSQLPKDRFSAERLKGVDSTLKIQPAKLEDSAVYLCASSLRQGWDTEAFFGQGTRLTVV.

Here the CDR3 DNA reads TGCAGCGCCGAGGGAGGGCCTGGCGGCTACACCTTC. Amino acid sequence: CSAEGGPGGYTF. This chain uses TRBV29-1 with TRBJ1-2; no firm D call. Germline CDR1 SQVTM, CDR2 ANQGSEA. The CDR3 has 12 amino acids. With 7 bases removed from V and 8 bases from J, the gap between germline ends came to 17 bases.

This clone was detected once. The rearrangement links TRBV11-2 to TRBJ2-4; 8 bases align to TRBD1. From germline, CDR1 is SGHAT and CDR2 FQNNGV. V shed 4 bases, J shed 7 bases, and the junction held 12 bases outside the gene matches. This CDR3 is 16 amino acids long. The CDR3 here is CASSSRLGQAGNIQYF. CDR3 DNA sequence: TGTGCCAGCAGCTCGCGCCTGGGACAGGCGGGGAACATTCAGTACTTC.

The count of this clone is one. The CDR3 is CASSFPGTSFEQFF. CDR3 bases: TGTGCCAGCAGCTTCCCCGGGACTAGTTTTGAGCAGTTCTTC. The chain combines TRBV7-9 with TRBJ2-1; TRBD2 matches at 8 bases. The V and J ends lost 3 bases and 9 bases, in that order; junction bases with no gene match: 7. CDR3 size: 14 residues. Germline V gives CDR1 SEHNR, CDR2 FQNEAQ (reference sequence).

This chain joins TRBV9 and TRBJ2-1; 9 bases align to TRBD1. J lost 6 bases, V lost 2 bases, and 9 bases had no gene match. Germline CDR1 SGDLS, CDR2 YYNGEE. The CDR3 contains 16 residues. CDR3 loop: CASSVTQGASGNEQFF. CDR3 nucleotide sequence: TGTGCCAGCAGCGTCACACAGGGGGCCTCGGGCAATGAGCAGTTCTTC.

The chain employs TRBV3-1 (or the pseudogene TRBV3-2) and TRBJ2-1; possibly TRBD1 for D (6 bases). The V gene lost 0 bases and the J gene lost 4 bases, with 16 bases spanning the gap. The CDR3 runs to 17 residues. Germline lookup yields CDR1 LGHDT and CDR2 YNNKEL (reference sequence). CDR3 in amino acids: CASSQDPQGTPYNEQFF. CDR3 DNA: TGTGCCAGCAGCCAAGATCCCCAGGGGACCCCTTACAATGAGCAGTTCTTC.

The chain recombines TRBV5-4 with TRBJ2-2; TRBD1 aligns across 9 bases. J lost 5 bases, V lost 10 bases, and 15 bases had no gene match. Germline-derived CDR1 and CDR2 are SGHNT and YYREEE (reference sequence). This CDR3 region has 16 residues. Here the CDR3 reads CAVTGGSQLYTGELFF. CDR3 sequence (DNA): TGTGCCGTCACAGGGGGCTCGCAATTATATACCGGGGAGCTGTTTTTT.

V and J are TRBV29-1 and TRBJ2-3; TRBD2 matches at 7 bases. Germline lookup yields CDR1 SQVTM and CDR2 ANQGSEA. The V and J ends lost 4 bases and 5 bases, in that order; junction bases with no gene match: 6. The CDR3 length is 13 residues. The CDR3: CSVARGRGDTQYF. CDR3 in DNA: TGCAGCGTTGCCCGCGGGAGAGGAGATACGCAGTATTTT.

The chain carries TRBV7-8 and TRBJ2-7; maybe TRBD2 (6 bases). Germline assignment: CDR1 SGHVS and CDR2 FQNEAQ. CDR3 length: 14 residues. V lost 2 bases and J lost 3, with 11 bases in between. CDR3 sequence (DNA): TGTGCCAGCAGCTTACAGGGACTCTTCTACGAGCAGTACTTC. This sequence encodes CASSLQGLFYEQYF.

V and J are TRBV5-5 and TRBJ2-1; the match to TRBD2 covers 7 bases. V was clipped by 5 bases and J by 0 bases; unmatched bases: 5. The germline V gene encodes CDR1 SGHKS and CDR2 YYEKEE (reference sequence). There are 15 residues in the CDR3. The CDR3 loop reads CASSLAVSSYNEQFF. Written as DNA, the CDR3 is TGTGCCAGCAGTCTAGCGGTCAGCTCCTACAATGAGCAGTTCTTC.

This chain uses TRBV6-5 with TRBJ2-5; tentative D call: TRBD1 (7 bases). The germline V gene has CDR1 MNHEY and CDR2 SVGAGI. Trimming took off 2 bases at V and 5 bases at J, with 15 bases between the two ends. The CDR3 has 15 residues. CDR3 protein: CASSYRKGAGETQYF. In DNA, the CDR3 is TGTGCCAGCAGTTACAGGAAGGGGGCGGGGGAGACCCAGTACTTC.

The chain combines TRBV6-1 with TRBJ1-5; D perhaps matches TRBD1 (6 bases). The CDR3 is 16 residues long. V was cut by 2 bases and J by 3 bases, with 14 bases left in between. CDR1 is MNHNS, CDR2 SASEGT, per germline. The CDR3 protein is CASSESDRFYNQPQHF. The CDR3 region has the DNA TGTGCCAGCAGTGAATCTGACAGGTTCTACAATCAGCCCCAGCATTTT.

This sequence joins TRBV29-1 and TRBJ2-3; 7 positions match TRBD1. This CDR3 comprises 18 residues. V lost 3 bases to trimming and J lost 2 bases; unmatched junction nucleotides: 17. Germline V CDR1 and CDR2: SQVTM, ANQGSEA. The CDR3 region is CSVETGFSPPFDTDTQYF. The DNA for the CDR3 is TGCAGCGTTGAGACAGGGTTTTCCCCTCCTTTCGACACAGATACGCAGTATTTT.

J is TRBJ2-5 and V is TRBV9; 11 nucleotides agree with TRBD2. This CDR3 region has 17 residues. The V gene's germline CDR1 is SGDLS and CDR2 YYNGEE. Trimming removed 2 bases from V and 8 bases from J; junction bases left unmatched: 14. For the CDR3, the DNA is TGTGCCAGCAGCGTTTCTAGCGGGGGGACCGCAAGAGATACCCAGTACTTC. Amino acids: CASSVSSGGTARDTQYF.

The V gene is TRBV6-2 or TRBV6-3, the J gene TRBJ2-3, with TRBD2 identical over 10 bases. Germline V lookup: CDR1 MNHEY, CDR2 SVGEGT. With 6 bases clipped from V and 2 bases from J, the junction kept 14 bases outside the gene matches. CDR3 length: 18 amino acids. CDR3 in amino acids: CASSRTDVSGGATDTQYF. In DNA form, the CDR3 reads TGTGCCAGCAGCCGCACTGACGTGAGCGGGGGGGCCACAGATACGCAGTATTTT.

This chain connects TRBV27 to TRBJ2-6; D might be TRBD1 (6 bases). CDR1 and CDR2 from the germline V gene are MNHEY and SMNVEV (reference sequence). The CDR3 consists of 16 residues. Trimming pared 5 bases from V and 0 bases from J, leaving 11 bases between. As DNA, the CDR3 is TGTGCCAGCAGTCGCTACAGGGTCTCTGGGGCCAACGTCCTGACTTTC. The encoded protein is CASSRYRVSGANVLTF.

The chain carries TRBV9 and TRBJ1-6; D possibly corresponds to TRBD1 (6 bases). Germline V lookup: CDR1 SGDLS, CDR2 YYNGEE. The CDR3 is 15 amino acids. Deletions cut 1 base from V and 10 bases from J, with 15 bases between. The CDR3 DNA sequence: TGTGCCAGCAGCGTATTCTCCTCAGACAGGTCACCCCTCCACTTT. This encodes CASSVFSSDRSPLHF.